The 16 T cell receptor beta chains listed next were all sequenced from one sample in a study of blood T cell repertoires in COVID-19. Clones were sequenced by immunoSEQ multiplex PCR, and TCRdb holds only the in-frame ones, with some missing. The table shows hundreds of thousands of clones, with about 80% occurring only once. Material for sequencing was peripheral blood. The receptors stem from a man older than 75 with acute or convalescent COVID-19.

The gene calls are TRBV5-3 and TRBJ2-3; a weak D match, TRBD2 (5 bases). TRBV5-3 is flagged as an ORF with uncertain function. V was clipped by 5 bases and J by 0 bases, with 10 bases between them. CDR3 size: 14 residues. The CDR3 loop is CARRLSGSTDTQYF. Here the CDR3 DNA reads TGTGCCAGAAGGTTGAGCGGAAGCACAGATACGCAGTATTTT.

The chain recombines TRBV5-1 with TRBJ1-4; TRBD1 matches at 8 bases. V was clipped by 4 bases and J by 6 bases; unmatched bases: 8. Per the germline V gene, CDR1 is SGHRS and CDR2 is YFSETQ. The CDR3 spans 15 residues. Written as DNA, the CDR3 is TGCGCCAGCAGCGGCACAGGGGGTTCCTATGAAAAACTGTTTTTT. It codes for CASSGTGGSYEKLFF. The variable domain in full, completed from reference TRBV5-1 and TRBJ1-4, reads KAGVTQTPRYLIKTRGQQVTLSCSPISGHRSVSWYQQTPGQGLQFLFEYFSETQRNKGNFPGRFSGRQFSNSRSEMNVSTLELGDSALYLCASSGTGGSYEKLFFGSGTQLSVL.

The CDR3 DNA sequence: TGCGCCAGCAGCCAAGACGGCAGGGATTATCAGCCCCAGCATTTT. Translating gives CASSQDGRDYQPQHF. The chain joins TRBV4-1 to TRBJ1-5; a possible D gene is TRBD1 (5 bases). Trimming cost V 0 bases and J 5 bases, with 11 bases left between them. Germline V CDR1 and CDR2: MGHRA, YSYEKL. This CDR3 has 15 residues.

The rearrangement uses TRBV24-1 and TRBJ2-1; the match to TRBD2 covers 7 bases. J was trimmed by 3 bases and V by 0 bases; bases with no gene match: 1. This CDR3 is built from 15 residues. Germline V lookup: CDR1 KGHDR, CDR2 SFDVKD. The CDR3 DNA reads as TGTGCCACCAGTGATTTGGGGGGGGGCTACAATGAGCAGTTCTTC. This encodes CATSDLGGGYNEQFF.

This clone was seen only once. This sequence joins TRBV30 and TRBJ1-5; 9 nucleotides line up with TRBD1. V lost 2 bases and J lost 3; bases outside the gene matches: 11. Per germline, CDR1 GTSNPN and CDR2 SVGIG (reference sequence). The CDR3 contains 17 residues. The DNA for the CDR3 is TGTGCCTGGAGTTACCCCCCCGGGACAGGGCACAATCAGCCCCAGCATTTT. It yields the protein CAWSYPPGTGHNQPQHF.

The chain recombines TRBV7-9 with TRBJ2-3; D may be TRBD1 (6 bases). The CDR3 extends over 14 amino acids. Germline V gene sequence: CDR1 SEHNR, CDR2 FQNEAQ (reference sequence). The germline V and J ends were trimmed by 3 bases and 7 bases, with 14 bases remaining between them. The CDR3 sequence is CASSFGQPSYTQYF. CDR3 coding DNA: TGTGCCAGCAGCTTTGGACAGCCGAGTTATACGCAGTATTTT.

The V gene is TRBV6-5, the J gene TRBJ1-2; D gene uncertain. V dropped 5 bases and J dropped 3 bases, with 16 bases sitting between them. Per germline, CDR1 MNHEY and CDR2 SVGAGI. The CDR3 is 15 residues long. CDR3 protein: CASSRPGREDYGYTF. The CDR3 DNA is TGTGCCAGCAGTCGCCCGGGGAGGGAGGACTATGGCTACACCTTC.

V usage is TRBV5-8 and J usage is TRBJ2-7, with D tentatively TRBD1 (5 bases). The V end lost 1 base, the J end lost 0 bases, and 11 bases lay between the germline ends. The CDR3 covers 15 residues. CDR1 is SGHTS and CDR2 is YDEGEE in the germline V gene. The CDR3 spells CASSLITGSSYEQYF. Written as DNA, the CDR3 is TGTGCCAGCAGCTTGATAACAGGTAGCTCCTACGAGCAGTACTTC. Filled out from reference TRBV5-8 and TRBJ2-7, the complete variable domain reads EAGVTQSPTHLIKTRGQQATLRCSPISGHTSVYWYQQALGLGLQFLLWYDEGEERNRGNFPPRFSGRQFPNYSSELNVNALELEDSALYLCASSLITGSSYEQYFGPGTRLTVT.

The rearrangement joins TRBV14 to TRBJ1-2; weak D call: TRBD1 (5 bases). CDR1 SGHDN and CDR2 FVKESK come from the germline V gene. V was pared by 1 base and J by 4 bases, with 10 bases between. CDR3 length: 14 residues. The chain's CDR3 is CASSQAAGLYGYTF. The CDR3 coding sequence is TGTGCCAGCAGCCAAGCTGCGGGGCTCTATGGCTACACCTTC.

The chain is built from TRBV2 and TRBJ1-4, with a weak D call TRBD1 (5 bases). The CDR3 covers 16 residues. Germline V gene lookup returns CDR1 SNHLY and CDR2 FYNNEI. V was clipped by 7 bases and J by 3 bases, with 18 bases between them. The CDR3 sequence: CASNKGQQGANEKLFF. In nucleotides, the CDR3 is TGTGCCAGCAACAAGGGGCAACAAGGAGCTAATGAAAAACTGTTTTTT.

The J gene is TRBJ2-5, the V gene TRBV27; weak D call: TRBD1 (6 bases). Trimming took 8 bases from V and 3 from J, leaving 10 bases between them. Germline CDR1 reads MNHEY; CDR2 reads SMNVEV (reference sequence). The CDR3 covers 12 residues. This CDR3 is CASAGVEETQYF. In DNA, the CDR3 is TGTGCCAGCGCAGGGGTGGAAGAGACCCAGTACTTC.

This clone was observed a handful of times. The CDR3 spells CASSRRGGLSTDTQYF. In DNA, the CDR3 is TGTGCCAGCAGCCGGCGGGGGGGCCTTAGCACAGATACGCAGTATTTT. The chain has TRBV7-9 and TRBJ2-3; 9 nucleotides agree with TRBD2. V was pared by 5 bases and J by 0 bases, with 6 bases of the junction left unmatched. Germline-derived CDR1 and CDR2 are SEHNR and FQNEAQ (reference sequence). This CDR3 has 16 amino acids.

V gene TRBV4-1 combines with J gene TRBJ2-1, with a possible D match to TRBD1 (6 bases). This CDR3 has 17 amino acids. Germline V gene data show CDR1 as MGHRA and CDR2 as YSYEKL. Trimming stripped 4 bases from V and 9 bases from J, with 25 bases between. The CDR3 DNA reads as TGCGCCAGCAGCCGAACCTTACAGGGACCCTTAGCGATTGAGCAGTTCTTC. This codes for CASSRTLQGPLAIEQFF.

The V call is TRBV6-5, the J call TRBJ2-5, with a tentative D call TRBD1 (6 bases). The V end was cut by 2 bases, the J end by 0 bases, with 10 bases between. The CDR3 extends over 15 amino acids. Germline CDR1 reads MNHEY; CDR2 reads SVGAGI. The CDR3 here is CASSYGGSDQETQYF. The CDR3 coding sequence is TGTGCCAGCAGTTACGGGGGCTCGGACCAAGAGACCCAGTACTTC.

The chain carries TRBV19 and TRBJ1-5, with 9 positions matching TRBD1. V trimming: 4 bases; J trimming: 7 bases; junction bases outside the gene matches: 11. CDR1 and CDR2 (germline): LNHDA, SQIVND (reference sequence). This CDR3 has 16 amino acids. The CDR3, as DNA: TGTGCCAGTAGTAAACCCGGAGGGACAGGGACCCAGCCCCAGCATTTT. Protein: CASSKPGGTGTQPQHF.

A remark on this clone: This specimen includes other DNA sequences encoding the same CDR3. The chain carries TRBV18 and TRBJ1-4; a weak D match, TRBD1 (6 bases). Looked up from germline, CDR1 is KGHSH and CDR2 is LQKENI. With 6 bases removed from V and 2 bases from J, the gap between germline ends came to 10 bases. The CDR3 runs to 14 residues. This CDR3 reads CASSRRGTNEKLFF. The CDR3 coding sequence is TGTGCCAGCTCGCGAAGGGGGACTAATGAAAAACTGTTTTTT. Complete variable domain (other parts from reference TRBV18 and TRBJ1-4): NAGVMQNPRHLVRRRGQEARLRCSPMKGHSHVYWYRQLPEEGLKFMVYLQKENIIDESGMPKERFSAEFPKEGPSILRIQQVVRGDSAAYFCASSRRGTNEKLFFGSGTQLSVL.